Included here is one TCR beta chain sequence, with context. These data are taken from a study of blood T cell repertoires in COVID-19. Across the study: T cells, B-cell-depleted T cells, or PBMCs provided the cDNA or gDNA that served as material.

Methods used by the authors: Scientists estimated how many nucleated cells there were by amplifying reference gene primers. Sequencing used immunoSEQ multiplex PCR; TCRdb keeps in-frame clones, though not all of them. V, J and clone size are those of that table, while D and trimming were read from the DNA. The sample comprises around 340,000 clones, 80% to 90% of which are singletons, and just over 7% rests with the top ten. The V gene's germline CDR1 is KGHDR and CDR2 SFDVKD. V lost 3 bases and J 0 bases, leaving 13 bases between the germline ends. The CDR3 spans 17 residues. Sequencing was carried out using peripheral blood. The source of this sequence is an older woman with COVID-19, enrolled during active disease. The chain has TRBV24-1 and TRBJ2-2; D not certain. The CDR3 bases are TGTGCCACCAGTGATAATAGCCAAAACGCGAACACCGGGGAGCTGTTTTTT. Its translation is CATSDNSQNANTGELFF.